This TCR beta chain originates from a study of blood T cell repertoires in COVID-19. The wider study: Acute and convalescent COVID-19 samples came from the United States, Italy and Spain. Nucleic acid was either cDNA or gDNA, and it came from T cells, B-cell-depleted T cells, or PBMCs.

Losses at the gene ends were 0 bases for V and 7 bases for J; bases not matched to a gene: 5. The CDR3 spans 14 residues. Germline V gene data show CDR1 as LGHDT and CDR2 as YNNKEL (reference sequence). As processed by the authors: Counts of nucleated cells, estimated from reference gene primer amplification, were obtained. Profiling relied on immunoSEQ multiplex PCR, and the TCRdb table lists in-frame clones only, not all of them. V and J calls and clone size are given by that table; D and trimming were obtained from the DNA. The sample has about 230,000 clones, approximately 80% seen once; the top ten hold about 7.4%.

The sample comprised peripheral blood. The source of this sequence is a woman in her forties or fifties with acute or convalescent COVID-19. The chain employs TRBV3-1 (or the pseudogene TRBV3-2) and TRBJ2-7; 8 bases are a match to TRBD1. CDR3 region: CASSQEDRAGEQYF. The CDR3, as DNA: TGTGCCAGCAGCCAAGAGGACAGGGCGGGGGAGCAGTACTTC.